Included here is one T cell receptor (beta chain) sequence, with context. Clones were read by immunoSEQ multiplex PCR, and TCRdb kept only the in-frame ones, dropping some. The table shows 51,000 or so clones, with roughly 80% occurring only once. These data are taken from a study of control samples from healthy donors and cancer patients. The ends lost 5 bases at V and 3 bases at J; junction bases unmatched: 6. CDR1 and CDR2 from the germline V gene are WNHNN and SYGVQD (reference sequence). The CDR3 has 16 amino acids. The sample consisted of blood. The chain uses TRBV10-1 and TRBJ2-1, with 11 bases fitting TRBD2. This receptor was obtained from a man between 65 and 85 years old in good health. DNA of the CDR3: TGCGCCAGCAGTCGACTAGCGGGGAAATTCTACAATGAGCAGTTCTTC. Translation gives CASSRLAGKFYNEQFF.